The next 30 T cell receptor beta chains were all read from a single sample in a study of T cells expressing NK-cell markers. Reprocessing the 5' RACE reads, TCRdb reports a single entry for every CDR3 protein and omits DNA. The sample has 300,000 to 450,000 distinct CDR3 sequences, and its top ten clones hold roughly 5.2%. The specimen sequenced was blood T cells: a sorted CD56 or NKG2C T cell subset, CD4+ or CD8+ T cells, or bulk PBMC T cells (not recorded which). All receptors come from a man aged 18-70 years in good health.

The CDR3 protein is CASTVRAVPGDTQYF. The chain employs TRBV7-2 and TRBJ2-3; TCRdb outputs TRBD2, but without DNA this stays unchecked. The V gene's germline CDR1 is SGHTA and CDR2 FQGNSA. CDR3 size: 15 residues.

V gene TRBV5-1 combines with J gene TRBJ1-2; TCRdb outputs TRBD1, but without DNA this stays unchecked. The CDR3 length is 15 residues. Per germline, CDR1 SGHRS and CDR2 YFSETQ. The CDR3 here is CASSIDRAGIYGYTF.

CDR3 protein: CASSVLGTRDEQFF. The chain links TRBV18 to TRBJ2-1; absent DNA, TCRdb's TRBD2 call cannot be checked. This CDR3 comprises 14 residues. Germline CDR1 reads KGHSH; CDR2 reads LQKENI.

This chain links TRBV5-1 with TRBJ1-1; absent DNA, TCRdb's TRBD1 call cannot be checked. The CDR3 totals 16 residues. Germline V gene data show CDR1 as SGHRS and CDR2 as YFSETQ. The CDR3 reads CASSPGWGQRNTEAFF.

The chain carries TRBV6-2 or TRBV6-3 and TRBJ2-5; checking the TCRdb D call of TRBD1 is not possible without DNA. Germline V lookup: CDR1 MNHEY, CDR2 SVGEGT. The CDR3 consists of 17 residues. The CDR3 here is CASSSLDRGDSQETQYF.

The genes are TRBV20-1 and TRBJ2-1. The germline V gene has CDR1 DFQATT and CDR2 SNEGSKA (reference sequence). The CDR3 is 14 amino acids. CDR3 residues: CSARDPRVGNEQFF.

This chain's CDR3 is CASSTSDFGQETQYF. The V call is TRBV12-3 or TRBV12-4, the J call TRBJ2-5. The CDR3 is made up of 15 amino acids.

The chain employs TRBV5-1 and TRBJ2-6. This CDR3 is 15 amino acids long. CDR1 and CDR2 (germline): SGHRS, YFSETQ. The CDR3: CASTLDGSGANVLTF. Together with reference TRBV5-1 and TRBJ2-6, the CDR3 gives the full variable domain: KAGVTQTPRYLIKTRGQQVTLSCSPISGHRSVSWYQQTPGQGLQFLFEYFSETQRNKGNFPGRFSGRQFSNSRSEMNVSTLELGDSALYLCASTLDGSGANVLTFGAGSRLTVL.

The CDR3 reads CASSSPLGPNTGELFF. The V and J genes are TRBV5-1 and TRBJ2-2. The CDR3 extends over 16 amino acids. In germline, CDR1 is SGHRS, CDR2 YFSETQ. The full variable domain, in which reference TRBV5-1 and TRBJ2-2 provide the parts outside the CDR3, is KAGVTQTPRYLIKTRGQQVTLSCSPISGHRSVSWYQQTPGQGLQFLFEYFSETQRNKGNFPGRFSGRQFSNSRSEMNVSTLELGDSALYLCASSSPLGPNTGELFFGEGSRLTVL.

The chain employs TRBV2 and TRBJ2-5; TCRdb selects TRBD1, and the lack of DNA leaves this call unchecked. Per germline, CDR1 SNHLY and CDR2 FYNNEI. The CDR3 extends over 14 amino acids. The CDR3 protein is CATSGVTGWETQYF.

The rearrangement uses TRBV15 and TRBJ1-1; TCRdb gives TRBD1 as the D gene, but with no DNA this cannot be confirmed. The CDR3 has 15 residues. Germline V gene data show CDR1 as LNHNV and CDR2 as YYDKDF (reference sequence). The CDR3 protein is CATSRRGGMNTEAFF.

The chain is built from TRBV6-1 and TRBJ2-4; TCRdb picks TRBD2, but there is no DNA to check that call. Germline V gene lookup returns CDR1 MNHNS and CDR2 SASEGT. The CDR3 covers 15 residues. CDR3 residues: CASSDKRGTKNIQYF.

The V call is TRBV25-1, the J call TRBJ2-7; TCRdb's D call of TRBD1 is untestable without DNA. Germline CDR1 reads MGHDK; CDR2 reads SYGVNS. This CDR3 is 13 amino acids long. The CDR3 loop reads CASSNHGGYEQYF.

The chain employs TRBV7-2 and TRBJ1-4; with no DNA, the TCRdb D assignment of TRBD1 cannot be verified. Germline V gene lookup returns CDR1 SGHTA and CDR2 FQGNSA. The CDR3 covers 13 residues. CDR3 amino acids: CASSRNRGEKLFF. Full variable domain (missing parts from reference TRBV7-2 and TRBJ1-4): GAGVSQSPSNKVTEKGKDVELRCDPISGHTALYWYRQSLGQGLEFLIYFQGNSAPDKSGLPSDRFSAERTGGSVSTLTIQRTQQEDSAVYLCASSRNRGEKLFFGSGTQLSVL.

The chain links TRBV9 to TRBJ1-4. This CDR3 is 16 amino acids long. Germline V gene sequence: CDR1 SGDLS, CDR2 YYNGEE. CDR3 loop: CASSVDSGVGNEKLFF.

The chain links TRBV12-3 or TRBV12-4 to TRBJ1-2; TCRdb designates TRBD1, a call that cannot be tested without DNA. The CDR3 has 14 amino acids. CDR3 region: CASRRGTENYGYTF.

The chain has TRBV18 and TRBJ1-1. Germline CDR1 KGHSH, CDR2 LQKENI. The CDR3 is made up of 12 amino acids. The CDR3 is CASSPRDTEAFF.

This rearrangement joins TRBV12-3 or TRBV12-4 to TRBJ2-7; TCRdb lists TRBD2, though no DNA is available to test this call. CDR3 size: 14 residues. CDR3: CASTASGGAYEQYF.

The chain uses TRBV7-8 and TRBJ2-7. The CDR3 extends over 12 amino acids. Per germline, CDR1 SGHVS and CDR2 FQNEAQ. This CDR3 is CASSLDPFEQYF.

CDR3 sequence reads: CASNPSNPTGLEAFF. The rearrangement uses TRBV3-1 and TRBJ1-1; TCRdb names TRBD1, which stays unverified in the absence of DNA. Germline assignment: CDR1 LGHDT and CDR2 YNNKEL (reference sequence). This CDR3 is built from 15 residues.

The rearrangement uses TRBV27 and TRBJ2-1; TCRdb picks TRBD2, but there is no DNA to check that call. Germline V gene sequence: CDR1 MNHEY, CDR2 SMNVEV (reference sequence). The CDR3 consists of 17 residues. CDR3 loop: CASSTDRLAPPDNEQFF.

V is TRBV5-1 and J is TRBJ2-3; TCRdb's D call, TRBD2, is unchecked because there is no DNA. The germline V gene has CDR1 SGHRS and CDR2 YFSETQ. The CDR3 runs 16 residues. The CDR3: CASSLVAGLGTDTQYF. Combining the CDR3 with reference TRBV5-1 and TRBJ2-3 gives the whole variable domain KAGVTQTPRYLIKTRGQQVTLSCSPISGHRSVSWYQQTPGQGLQFLFEYFSETQRNKGNFPGRFSGRQFSNSRSEMNVSTLELGDSALYLCASSLVAGLGTDTQYFGPGTRLTVL.

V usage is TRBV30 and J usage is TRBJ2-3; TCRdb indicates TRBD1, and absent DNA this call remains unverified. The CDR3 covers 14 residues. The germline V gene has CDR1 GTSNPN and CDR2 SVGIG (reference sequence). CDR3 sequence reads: CAWSVGGTADTQYF.

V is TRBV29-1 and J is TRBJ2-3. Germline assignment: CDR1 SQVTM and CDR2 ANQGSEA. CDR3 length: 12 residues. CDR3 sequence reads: CSVGLVADTQYF.

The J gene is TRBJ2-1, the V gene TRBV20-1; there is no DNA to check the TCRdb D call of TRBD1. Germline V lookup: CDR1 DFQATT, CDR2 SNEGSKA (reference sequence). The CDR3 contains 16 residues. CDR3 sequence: CSAALPGLGSYNEQFF.

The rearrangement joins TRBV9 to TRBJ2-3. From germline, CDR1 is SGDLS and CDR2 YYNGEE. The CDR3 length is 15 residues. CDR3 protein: CASSALAASTDTQYF.

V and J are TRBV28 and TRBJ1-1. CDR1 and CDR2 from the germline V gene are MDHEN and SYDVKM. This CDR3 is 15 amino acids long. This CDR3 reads CASSSLKSLNTEAFF.

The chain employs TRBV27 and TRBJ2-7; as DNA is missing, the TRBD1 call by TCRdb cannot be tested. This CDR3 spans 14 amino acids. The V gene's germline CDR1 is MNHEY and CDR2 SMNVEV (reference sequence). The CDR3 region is CASRGGASSYEQYF.

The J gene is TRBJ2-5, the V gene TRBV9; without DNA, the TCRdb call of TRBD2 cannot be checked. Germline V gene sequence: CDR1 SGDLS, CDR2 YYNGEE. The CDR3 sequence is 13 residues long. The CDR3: CASSGHDGGAQYF.

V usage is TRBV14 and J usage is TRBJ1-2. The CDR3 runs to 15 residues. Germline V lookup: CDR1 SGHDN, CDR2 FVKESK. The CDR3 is CASSQVRLGGSGYTF.